Below are 12 T cell receptor beta chains sequenced from a single sample in a study of cytomegalovirus exposure and HLA in healthy donors. PCR was performed using 60 Vbeta and 13 Jbeta primers. This table comes from immunoSEQ multiplex PCR, and its TCRdb copy is limited to in-frame clones, with some not included. The table includes 84,000 or so clones, roughly 79% detected once. The specimen sequenced was PBMCs. Every receptor here comes from a male donor in good health and CMV-seronegative.

The gene calls are TRBV6-6 and TRBJ1-1; D ambiguous. The germline CDR1 and CDR2 sequences are MNHNY and SVGAGI (reference sequence). CDR3 length: 13 residues. Trimming took 4 bases from V and 9 from J, leaving 15 bases between them. CDR3 coding DNA: TGTGCCAGCAGTTTGGAGGGCCGAGATAAAGCTTTCTTT. Encoded protein: CASSLEGRDKAFF.

V and J are TRBV6-1 and TRBJ1-2; D call uncertain. Per germline, CDR1 MNHNS and CDR2 SASEGT. Trimming removed 0 bases from V and 4 bases from J, with 12 bases in between. The CDR3 totals 15 residues. The chain's CDR3 is CASSEAGELRYGYTF. DNA of the CDR3: TGTGCCAGCAGTGAAGCTGGAGAGTTGCGCTATGGCTACACCTTC.

The chain is built from TRBV5-4 and TRBJ1-2; 9 bases match TRBD1. Germline CDR1 and CDR2: SGHNT and YYREEE (reference sequence). CDR3 length: 15 amino acids. Trimming took 5 bases from V and 3 from J; bases not matched to a gene: 8. In DNA, the CDR3 is TGTGCCAGCAGACGGGACAGGGAGCCTCACTATGGCTACACCTTC. Its translation: CASRRDREPHYGYTF.

The chain has TRBV15 and TRBJ2-7; TRBD2 agrees at 8 bases. The CDR3 sequence is 14 residues long. CDR1 and CDR2 from the germline V gene are LNHNV and YYDKDF (reference sequence). V was pared by 5 bases and J by 4 bases, with 7 bases of the junction left unmatched. The CDR3 DNA is TGTGCCACCAGCGCGGGGGGCGAAATATACGAGCAGTACTTC. Encoded protein: CATSAGGEIYEQYF.

This sequence joins TRBV28 and TRBJ1-5; 11 positions match TRBD1. Trimming at V came to 3 bases and at J to 8 bases, leaving 6 bases not matched to a gene. In germline, CDR1 is MDHEN, CDR2 SYDVKM. The CDR3 consists of 15 residues. Here the CDR3 DNA reads TGTGCCAGCAGTTTCCGGGACAGGGGGGTGAAGCCCCAGCATTTT. Amino acid sequence: CASSFRDRGVKPQHF.

This clone has just a few counts. V usage is TRBV9 and J usage is TRBJ2-1, with 9 positions matching TRBD1. Germline V CDR1 and CDR2: SGDLS, YYNGEE. The V and J ends lost 2 bases and 0 bases, in that order; junction bases with no gene match: 3. The CDR3 contains 16 residues. The CDR3 is CASSVGQGSSYNEQFF. The CDR3 nucleotides are TGTGCCAGCAGCGTCGGACAGGGGAGCTCCTACAATGAGCAGTTCTTC.

This clone is medium-sized in the sample. The gene calls are TRBV4-3 and TRBJ1-3, with D maybe TRBD1 (6 bases). Germline V gene data show CDR1 as LGHNA and CDR2 as YSLEER. Trimming took 3 bases from V and 1 from J, leaving 13 bases between them. The CDR3 runs 16 residues. This chain's CDR3 is CASSHGGTSSGNTIYF. CDR3 bases: TGCGCCAGCAGCCACGGTGGGACATCGTCTGGAAACACCATATATTTT.

The chain links TRBV2 to TRBJ2-3, with TRBD1 identical over 7 bases. This CDR3 has 15 residues. The V gene end was trimmed by 1 base and the J gene end by 1 base; junction bases not matched to a gene: 2. Germline CDR1 is SNHLY and CDR2 is FYNNEI. The CDR3 DNA follows: TGTGCCAGCAGTGAAGACGGACAGGGCACAGATACGCAGTATTTT. This codes for CASSEDGQGTDTQYF.

The gene calls are TRBV15 and TRBJ2-2; a possible D gene is TRBD2 (5 bases). The CDR3 has 15 amino acids. The germline CDR1 and CDR2 sequences are LNHNV and YYDKDF (reference sequence). The ends were cut back, 1 base at V and 0 bases at J, with 6 bases in the middle. The DNA of the CDR3 is TGTGCCACCAGCAGAGGACTATCGAACACCGGGGAGCTGTTTTTT. Protein: CATSRGLSNTGELFF.

The genes are TRBV27 and TRBJ2-6, with D perhaps matching TRBD1 (6 bases). Trimming cost V 6 bases and J 0 bases, with 18 bases left between them. This CDR3 is built from 18 residues. CDR1 is MNHEY and CDR2 is SMNVEV in the germline V gene (reference sequence). Written as DNA, the CDR3 is TGTGCCAGCAGCCCGGACAGCCGGGGCCACTCTGGGGCCAACGTCCTGACTTTC. Translated: CASSPDSRGHSGANVLTF.

This chain joins TRBV29-1 and TRBJ2-1; 7 bases are shared with TRBD1. The CDR3 length is 17 residues. CDR1 is SQVTM and CDR2 is ANQGSEA in the germline V gene. The J segment lost 3 bases and the V segment lost 7 bases, leaving 18 bases of the junction unmatched. The CDR3: CSGGSPLTGAHYNEQFF. In DNA, the CDR3 is TGCAGCGGGGGTTCCCCTTTAACAGGGGCCCACTACAATGAGCAGTTCTTC.

This chain joins TRBV6-4 and TRBJ1-6, with a weak D call TRBD1 (6 bases). CDR1 and CDR2 (germline): MRHNA, SNTAGT. The CDR3 is 13 amino acids. Trimming shortened V by 5 bases and J by 10 bases, and 12 bases separated the two germline ends. CDR3 nucleotide sequence: TGTGCCAGCAGTCCTGGTGGGGGCTCACCCCTCCACTTT. The encoded protein is CASSPGGGSPLHF.